These 28 T cell receptor beta chains originate from one sample sequenced in a study of cytomegalovirus exposure and HLA in healthy donors. Use of 60 Vbeta and 13 Jbeta primers characterized the PCR. Clones were read by immunoSEQ multiplex PCR, and TCRdb kept only the in-frame ones, dropping some. The sample lists just over 200,000 clones; roughly three quarters were seen once. The sequenced sample was PBMCs. The receptors derive from a man in his fifties or sixties in good health and CMV-seronegative.

The gene calls are TRBV29-1 and TRBJ2-7; 14 bases match TRBD2. Germline lookup yields CDR1 SQVTM and CDR2 ANQGSEA. The V gene end was trimmed by 6 bases and the J gene end by 0 bases; junction bases not matched to a gene: 10. This CDR3 region has 17 residues. Here the CDR3 DNA reads TGCAGCGTCGGGACTAGCGGGAGAAGACGGGGCTCCTACGAGCAGTACTTC. Translation: CSVGTSGRRRGSYEQYF.

The chain joins TRBV5-5 to TRBJ2-7; a weak D match, TRBD1 (5 bases). CDR3 length equals 14 residues. Germline assignment: CDR1 SGHKS and CDR2 YYEKEE (reference sequence). The V end was cut by 1 base, the J end by 2 bases, with 10 bases between. The CDR3 is CASSLQGWTYEQYF. CDR3 DNA sequence: TGTGCCAGCAGCTTGCAGGGATGGACCTACGAGCAGTACTTC.

This clone was seen a handful of times. The rearrangement links TRBV7-9 to TRBJ2-1; D is possibly TRBD1 (5 bases). CDR3 size: 13 residues. V lost 5 bases to trimming and J lost 4 bases, with 9 bases between them. Germline V gene sequence: CDR1 SEHNR, CDR2 FQNEAQ (reference sequence). CDR3 protein: CASSLRGYNEQFF. In DNA form, the CDR3 reads TGTGCCAGCAGCCTTAGGGGTTACAATGAGCAGTTCTTC.

V gene TRBV27 combines with J gene TRBJ1-4; D is possibly TRBD1 (6 bases). Looked up from germline, CDR1 is MNHEY and CDR2 is SMNVEV (reference sequence). Trimming removed 6 bases at V and 8 bases at J, with 19 bases between. This CDR3 has 15 amino acids. The CDR3 loop reads CASRLPLAGDEKLFF. Written as DNA, the CDR3 is TGTGCCAGCAGGCTTCCCCTAGCAGGGGACGAAAAACTGTTTTTT.

The chain is built from TRBV4-2 and TRBJ2-7, with D possibly TRBD2 on 5 matching bases. Germline CDR1 is LGHNA and CDR2 is YNFKEQ. The CDR3 length is 16 residues. The V end lost 2 bases, the J end lost 4 bases, and 18 bases lay between the germline ends. CDR3 protein: CASSQYLDNSVYEQYF. The CDR3 DNA sequence: TGTGCCAGCAGCCAATATCTAGATAATAGCGTTTACGAGCAGTACTTC.

This chain joins TRBV5-5 and TRBJ2-7, with D possibly TRBD2 on 6 matching bases. V shed 0 bases and J shed 6 bases, with 13 bases lying between them. This CDR3 comprises 14 residues. Per germline, CDR1 SGHKS and CDR2 YYEKEE (reference sequence). CDR3 residues: CASSLATEGPEQYF. The CDR3 nucleotides read TGTGCCAGCAGCTTGGCCACGGAGGGTCCCGAGCAGTACTTC.

The chain joins TRBV2 to TRBJ1-1; D is undetermined. This CDR3 is built from 13 residues. Per the germline V gene, CDR1 is SNHLY and CDR2 is FYNNEI. The germline V and J ends were trimmed by 7 bases and 2 bases, with 11 bases remaining between them. In DNA, the CDR3 is TGTGCCAGCACCTTCCGGGGAAACACTGAAGCTTTCTTT. As protein: CASTFRGNTEAFF.

V and J are TRBV28 and TRBJ2-6, with TRBD2 identical over 8 bases. V shed 2 bases, J shed 16 bases, and the junction held 4 bases outside the gene matches. CDR3 length equals 12 residues. Germline-derived CDR1 and CDR2 are MDHEN and SYDVKM. The CDR3 DNA sequence: TGTGCCAGCAGTTTACCCCGCGGGGGGCTGACTTTC. Protein: CASSLPRGGLTF. The full variable domain, in which reference TRBV28 and TRBJ2-6 provide the parts outside the CDR3, is DVKVTQSSRYLVKRTGEKVFLECVQDMDHENMFWYRQDPGLGLRLIYFSYDVKMKEKGDIPEGYSVSREKKERFSLILESASTNQTSMYLCASSLPRGGLTFGAGSRLTVL.

The V call is TRBV28, the J call TRBJ2-7, with a possible D match to TRBD1 (6 bases). V shed 3 bases and J shed 0 bases, with 9 bases lying between them. The CDR3 totals 14 residues. Germline CDR1 is MDHEN and CDR2 is SYDVKM. The CDR3 sequence: CASSFDRSSYEQYF. Here the CDR3 DNA reads TGTGCCAGCAGTTTCGACAGGAGCTCCTACGAGCAGTACTTC.

The rearrangement uses TRBV19 and TRBJ2-2; 12 bases line up with TRBD1. CDR1 is LNHDA, CDR2 SQIVND, per germline (reference sequence). The CDR3 runs 19 residues. With V trimmed by 5 bases and J by 4 bases, 14 bases remained unmatched. The CDR3 bases are TGTGCCAGTAGTGGGCGGGACAGGGGGCAATTTGTCGTCACCGGGGAGCTGTTTTTT. Amino acid sequence: CASSGRDRGQFVVTGELFF.

CDR3 coding DNA: TGCGCCAGCAGCTTGTCCGGGACTAGCGGGAGCTTGGTGAGCACAGATACGCAGTATTTT. This codes for CASSLSGTSGSLVSTDTQYF. The genes are TRBV5-1 and TRBJ2-3, with 14 bases lining up with TRBD2. The CDR3 is 20 residues long. The germline V gene has CDR1 SGHRS and CDR2 YFSETQ. V shed 1 base and J 0 bases; nucleotides not matched to a gene: 10.

This sequence joins TRBV28 and TRBJ2-3, with D unclear. The V gene's germline CDR1 is MDHEN and CDR2 SYDVKM. The CDR3 has 13 residues. Trimming removed 5 bases at V and 2 bases at J, with 8 bases between. CDR3: CASSLPSTDTQYF. The CDR3 region has the DNA TGTGCCAGCAGTCTACCTTCCACAGATACGCAGTATTTT.

The chain carries TRBV6-4 and TRBJ2-1; 9 bases map to TRBD2. CDR1 and CDR2 (germline): MRHNA, SNTAGT. The CDR3 has 16 amino acids. The junction had 5 bases not matched to a gene; V was cut back by 5 bases and J by 0 bases. CDR3 amino acids: CASSLGSGSSYNEQFF. The CDR3 region has the DNA TGTGCCAGCAGTTTGGGTAGCGGGAGCTCCTACAATGAGCAGTTCTTC.

The V call is TRBV7-2, the J call TRBJ1-4; D uncertain. V was pared by 1 base and J by 8 bases, with 5 bases between. Per germline, CDR1 SGHTA and CDR2 FQGNSA. This CDR3 is built from 12 residues. CDR3 region: CASSLVGEKLFF. DNA of the CDR3: TGTGCCAGCAGCTTAGTCGGGGAAAAACTGTTTTTT.

The chain combines TRBV7-6 with TRBJ1-1; TRBD1 might be the D (5 bases). The CDR3 is 15 amino acids. Germline lookup yields CDR1 SGHVS and CDR2 FNYEAQ. V was clipped by 9 bases and J by 4 bases, with 21 bases between them. The CDR3 coding sequence is TGTGCCAGGATAACAACGGGACGGGGGGGCACTGAAGCTTTCTTT. Its translation: CARITTGRGGTEAFF.

Comments on this clone: Other DNA sequences from this sample encode an identical CDR3 as well. CDR3: CASIHGDTEAFF. The CDR3 DNA reads TGTGCCAGCATCCACGGGGATACTGAAGCTTTCTTT. The chain uses TRBV11-2 and TRBJ1-1; no firm D call. The CDR3 is made up of 12 amino acids. Germline lookup yields CDR1 SGHAT and CDR2 FQNNGV. V shed 7 bases and J shed 5 bases, with 11 bases lying between them.

The chain is built from TRBV5-1 and TRBJ2-7; 10 positions agree with TRBD2. This CDR3 is 14 amino acids long. Trimming cost V 8 bases and J 6 bases; bases outside gene matches: 11. Germline lookup yields CDR1 SGHRS and CDR2 YFSETQ. This chain's CDR3 is CASTIAGGVVEQYF. DNA of the CDR3: TGCGCCAGTACCATAGCGGGAGGAGTAGTCGAGCAGTACTTC.

The chain recombines TRBV11-2 with TRBJ1-2; D not resolved. The CDR3 has 16 amino acids. Germline V lookup: CDR1 SGHAT, CDR2 FQNNGV. Trimming shortened V by 0 bases and J by 1 base, and 12 bases separated the two germline ends. CDR3 sequence: CASSLEARVLNYGYTF. In nucleotides, the CDR3 is TGTGCCAGCAGCTTAGAAGCCCGAGTTCTTAACTATGGCTACACCTTC.

The chain recombines TRBV30 with TRBJ2-7, with D maybe TRBD2 (6 bases). The CDR3 consists of 15 residues. CDR1 GTSNPN and CDR2 SVGIG come from the germline V gene (reference sequence). V was trimmed by 0 bases and J by 0 bases, leaving 12 bases between them. CDR3 DNA: TGTGCCTGGAGTGTAGTAGGGACTCCCTCCTACGAGCAGTACTTC. As protein: CAWSVVGTPSYEQYF.

The chain recombines TRBV13 with TRBJ2-7, with a weak D call TRBD1 (6 bases). The CDR3 runs 16 residues. V shed 2 bases and J shed 1 base, with 15 bases lying between them. Germline V CDR1 and CDR2: PRHDT, FYEKMQ (reference sequence). CDR3 nucleotide sequence: TGTGCCAGCAGCTTACTACGCCAGGGGATTTCCTACGAGCAGTACTTC. Translating gives CASSLLRQGISYEQYF.

This clone was observed once. This chain links TRBV10-2 with TRBJ1-2; the D gene is possibly TRBD1 (6 bases). The V gene lost 6 bases and the J gene lost 3 bases, with 14 bases spanning the gap. The CDR3 spans 14 residues. CDR1 WSHSY and CDR2 SAAADI come from the germline V gene. CDR3 amino acids: CASRDRTEYYGYTF. CDR3 nucleotides: TGCGCCAGCAGAGACCGGACAGAGTACTATGGCTACACCTTC.

This clone was picked up one time. The rearrangement uses TRBV2 and TRBJ2-5; D remains ambiguous. V lost 10 bases and J lost 5, with 11 bases in between. The germline V gene encodes CDR1 SNHLY and CDR2 FYNNEI. The CDR3 contains 11 residues. CDR3 sequence (DNA): TGTGCCACCACCCCCCGGGAGACCCAGTACTTC. It yields the protein CATTPRETQYF.

This clone appeared a few times. The chain uses TRBV19 and TRBJ2-7; no firm D call. Between the trimmed V and J ends, which lost 1 base and 5 bases, there was a span of 15 bases. Germline CDR1 reads LNHDA; CDR2 reads SQIVND (reference sequence). CDR3 length: 15 amino acids. CDR3 loop: CASSIVSEWSHEQYF. The CDR3, as DNA: TGTGCCAGTAGTATAGTTTCCGAGTGGAGCCACGAGCAGTACTTC.

The chain carries TRBV28 and TRBJ2-1, with 14 bases matching TRBD2. Germline V gives CDR1 MDHEN, CDR2 SYDVKM. The CDR3 has 16 amino acids. Losses at the gene ends were 6 bases for V and 9 bases for J; bases not matched to a gene: 10. CDR3 nucleotides: TGTGCCAGCAGCGGCTGGGGACTAGCGGGAGATGGTGAGCAGTTCTTC. It yields the protein CASSGWGLAGDGEQFF.

This chain joins TRBV5-1 and TRBJ2-7, with a weak D call TRBD1 (5 bases). Trimming removed 1 base at V and 7 bases at J, with 12 bases between. This CDR3 is 13 amino acids long. Per germline, CDR1 SGHRS and CDR2 YFSETQ. The CDR3 nucleotides read TGCGCCAGCAGCTTGAAAATAGGGGCTGAGCAGTACTTC. Translating it yields CASSLKIGAEQYF.

The chain carries TRBV27 and TRBJ2-1, with D possibly matching TRBD2 (5 bases). This CDR3 region has 15 residues. V was shortened by 5 bases and J by 5 bases, with 16 bases between the two germline ends. The germline CDR1 and CDR2 sequences are MNHEY and SMNVEV (reference sequence). The DNA for the CDR3 is TGTGCCAGCAGTCCCCGTGTAGCCGGGGACAATGAGCAGTTCTTC. Encoded protein: CASSPRVAGDNEQFF.

The V call is TRBV9, the J call TRBJ2-3, with TRBD2 matching 7 bases. CDR1 and CDR2 (germline): SGDLS, YYNGEE. V gave up 0 bases and J gave up 6 bases; unmatched junction bases: 7. The CDR3 has 15 amino acids. The DNA of the CDR3 is TGTGCCAGCAGCGTAGGTATAGCGGGTATCGATACGCAGTATTTT. Encoded protein: CASSVGIAGIDTQYF.

This clone has more than one count but fewer than ten. V is TRBV4-2 and J is TRBJ2-1; TRBD2 agrees at 11 bases. The trim removed 1 base at V and 6 bases at J, leaving 11 bases unmatched. Per the germline V gene, CDR1 is LGHNA and CDR2 is YNFKEQ. The CDR3 is made up of 18 amino acids. In DNA form, the CDR3 reads TGTGCCAGCAGCCAAGGGGAGGGTAGCGGGAGGGTAACCAATGAGCAGTTCTTC. Protein sequence: CASSQGEGSGRVTNEQFF.